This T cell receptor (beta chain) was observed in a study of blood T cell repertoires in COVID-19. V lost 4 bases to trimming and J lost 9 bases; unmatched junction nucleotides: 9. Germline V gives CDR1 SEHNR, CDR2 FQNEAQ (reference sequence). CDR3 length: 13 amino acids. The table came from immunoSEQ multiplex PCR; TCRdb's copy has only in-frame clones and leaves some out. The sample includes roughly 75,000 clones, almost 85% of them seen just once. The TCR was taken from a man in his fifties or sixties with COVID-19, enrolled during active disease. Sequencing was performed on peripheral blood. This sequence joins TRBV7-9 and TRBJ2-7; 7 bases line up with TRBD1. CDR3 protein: CASSSRDSLGQYF. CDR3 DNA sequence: TGTGCCAGCAGCTCACGGGACAGTCTGGGGCAGTACTTC.